This T cell receptor (beta chain) derives from a study of shared clonotypes between healthy human individuals. On this clone itself: This sample also contains other DNA sequences that code for the same CDR3.

Researchers divided each subset's genomic DNA evenly across several immunoSEQ plates. Sequencing used immunoSEQ multiplex PCR; TCRdb keeps in-frame clones, though not all of them. The sample comprises about 2 million clones, 85% to 95% of which are singletons, and 0.1% to 0.15% rests with the top ten. Germline values: CDR1 SGHAT, CDR2 FQNNGV. The CDR3 spans 15 residues. V was clipped by 5 bases and J by 0 bases; unmatched bases: 5. Memory CD4+ cells were the fraction left after CD45RA+ naive selection. The origin of this receptor is a man between 18 and 35 years old in good health. Sequenced sample: naive CD4+ T cells sorted from blood. Subset: CD45RA+ positively selected. The chain has TRBV11-2 and TRBJ2-7, with 9 nucleotides matching TRBD1. CDR3 nucleotide sequence: TGTGCCAGCAGCCCTGGGACAGGGAGCTCCTACGAGCAGTACTTC. Its protein is CASSPGTGSSYEQYF.